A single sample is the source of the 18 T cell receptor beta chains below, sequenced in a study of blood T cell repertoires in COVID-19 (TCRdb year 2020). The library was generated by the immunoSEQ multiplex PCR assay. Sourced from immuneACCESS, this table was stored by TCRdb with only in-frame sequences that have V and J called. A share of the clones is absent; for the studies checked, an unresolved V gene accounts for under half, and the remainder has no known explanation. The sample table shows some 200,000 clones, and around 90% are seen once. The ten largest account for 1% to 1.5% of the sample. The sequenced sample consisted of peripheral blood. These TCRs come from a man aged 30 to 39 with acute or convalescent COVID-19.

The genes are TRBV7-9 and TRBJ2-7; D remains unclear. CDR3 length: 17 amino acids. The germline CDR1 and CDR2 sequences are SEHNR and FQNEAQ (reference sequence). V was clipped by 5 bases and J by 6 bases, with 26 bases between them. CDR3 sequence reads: CASSPVGMRGPTAEQYF. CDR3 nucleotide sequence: TGTGCCAGCAGCCCCGTGGGTATGAGAGGCCCGACCGCCGAGCAGTACTTC. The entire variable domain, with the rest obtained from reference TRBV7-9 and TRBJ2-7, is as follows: DTGVSQNPRHKITKRGQNVTFRCDPISEHNRLYWYRQTLGQGPEFLTYFQNEAQLEKSRLLSDRFSAERPKGSFSTLEIQRTEQGDSAMYLCASSPVGMRGPTAEQYFGPGTRLTVT.

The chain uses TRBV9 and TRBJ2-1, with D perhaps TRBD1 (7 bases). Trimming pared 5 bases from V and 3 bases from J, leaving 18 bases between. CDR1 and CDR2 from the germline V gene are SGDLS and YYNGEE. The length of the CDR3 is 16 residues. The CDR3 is CASRGGETGLYNEQFF. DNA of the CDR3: TGTGCCAGCAGGGGGGGTGAGACAGGGCTCTACAATGAGCAGTTCTTC.

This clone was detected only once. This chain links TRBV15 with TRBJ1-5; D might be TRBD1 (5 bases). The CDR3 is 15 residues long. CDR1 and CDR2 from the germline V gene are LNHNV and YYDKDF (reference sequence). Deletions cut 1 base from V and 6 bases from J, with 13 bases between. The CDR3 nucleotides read TGTGCCACCAGCAGAGGGGGGGGGAACGCTCAGCCCCAGCATTTT. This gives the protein CATSRGGGNAQPQHF.

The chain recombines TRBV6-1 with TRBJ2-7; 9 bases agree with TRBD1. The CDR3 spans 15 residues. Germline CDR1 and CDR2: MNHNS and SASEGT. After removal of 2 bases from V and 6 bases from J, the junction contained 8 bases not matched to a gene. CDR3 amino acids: CASSEWGTGSVEQYF. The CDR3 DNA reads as TGTGCCAGCAGTGAATGGGGGACAGGGTCAGTCGAGCAGTACTTC.

In nucleotides, the CDR3 is TGCAGTGCTAGTGAACAGGGCCGCTCGCGATATGGCTACACCTTC. This codes for CSASEQGRSRYGYTF. The rearrangement uses TRBV20-1 and TRBJ1-2; TRBD1 might be the D (6 bases). This CDR3 comprises 15 residues. Trimming removed 3 bases at V and 5 bases at J, with 19 bases between. Germline V lookup: CDR1 DFQATT, CDR2 SNEGSKA (reference sequence).

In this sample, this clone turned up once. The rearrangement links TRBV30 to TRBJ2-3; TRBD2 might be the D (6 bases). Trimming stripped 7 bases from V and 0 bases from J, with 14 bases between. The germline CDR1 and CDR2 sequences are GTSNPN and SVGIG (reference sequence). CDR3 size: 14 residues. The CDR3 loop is CASISGDSTDTQYF. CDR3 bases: TGTGCCTCAATTTCGGGGGATAGCACAGATACGCAGTATTTT.

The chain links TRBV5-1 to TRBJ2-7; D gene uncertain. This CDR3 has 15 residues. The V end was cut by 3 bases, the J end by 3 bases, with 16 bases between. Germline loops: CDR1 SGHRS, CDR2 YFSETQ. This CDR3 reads CASSSNPGLSYEQYF. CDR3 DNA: TGCGCCAGCAGCTCGAATCCGGGTCTCAGCTACGAGCAGTACTTC.

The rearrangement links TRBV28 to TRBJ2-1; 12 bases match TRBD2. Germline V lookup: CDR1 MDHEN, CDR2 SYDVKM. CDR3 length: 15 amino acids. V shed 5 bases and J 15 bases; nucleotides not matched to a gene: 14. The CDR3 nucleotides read TGTGCCAGCAGTATCTCTAGCGGGGGGGCCTTGTTACCGTTCTTC. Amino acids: CASSISSGGALLPFF.

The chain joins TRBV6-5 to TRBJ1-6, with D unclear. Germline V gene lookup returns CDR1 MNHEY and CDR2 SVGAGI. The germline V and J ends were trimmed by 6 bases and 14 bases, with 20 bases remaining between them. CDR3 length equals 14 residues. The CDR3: CASRADTGNGSLHF. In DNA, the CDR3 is TGTGCCAGCAGGGCTGACACGGGAAATGGATCCCTCCACTTT.

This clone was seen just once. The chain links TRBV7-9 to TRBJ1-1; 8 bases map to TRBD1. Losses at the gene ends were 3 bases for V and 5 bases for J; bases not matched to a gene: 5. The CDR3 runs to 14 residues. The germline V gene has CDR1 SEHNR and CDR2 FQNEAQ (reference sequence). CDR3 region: CASSFHRGGTEAFF. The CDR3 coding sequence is TGTGCCAGCAGCTTCCACAGGGGGGGAACTGAAGCTTTCTTT.

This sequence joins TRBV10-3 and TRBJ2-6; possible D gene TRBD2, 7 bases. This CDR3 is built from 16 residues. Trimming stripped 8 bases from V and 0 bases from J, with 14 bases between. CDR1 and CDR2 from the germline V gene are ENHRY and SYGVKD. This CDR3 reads CAIPRGASSGANVLTF. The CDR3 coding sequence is TGTGCCATCCCCCGGGGGGCCTCCTCTGGGGCCAACGTCCTGACTTTC.

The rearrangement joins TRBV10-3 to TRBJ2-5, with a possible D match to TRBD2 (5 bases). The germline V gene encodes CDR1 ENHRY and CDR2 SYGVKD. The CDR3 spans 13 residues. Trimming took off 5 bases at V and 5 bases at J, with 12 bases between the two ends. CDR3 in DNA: TGTGCCATCAGTCGAGGGAGAGGGGAGACCCAGTACTTC. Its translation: CAISRGRGETQYF.

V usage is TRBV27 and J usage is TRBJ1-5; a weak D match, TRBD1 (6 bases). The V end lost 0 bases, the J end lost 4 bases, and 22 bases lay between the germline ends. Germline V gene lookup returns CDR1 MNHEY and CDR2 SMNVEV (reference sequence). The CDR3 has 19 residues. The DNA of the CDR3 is TGTGCCAGCAGTTTATCGGGGTGGGGGTCAGCCACAGGGAATCAGCCCCAGCATTTT. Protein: CASSLSGWGSATGNQPQHF.

Here the CDR3 reads CASSAQGGREFF. The CDR3 coding sequence is TGTGCCAGCAGTGCCCAGGGGGGCAGGGAGTTCTTC. V is TRBV27 and J is TRBJ2-1, with D maybe TRBD1 (7 bases). The CDR3 loop spans 12 amino acids. The V end was cut by 5 bases, the J end by 14 bases, with 16 bases between. Per the germline V gene, CDR1 is MNHEY and CDR2 is SMNVEV (reference sequence).

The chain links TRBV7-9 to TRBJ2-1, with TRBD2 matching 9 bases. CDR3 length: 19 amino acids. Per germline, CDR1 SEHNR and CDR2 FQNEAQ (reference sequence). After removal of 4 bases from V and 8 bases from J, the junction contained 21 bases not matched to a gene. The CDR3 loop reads CASSSLDLAGVAHRDEQFF. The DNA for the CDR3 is TGTGCCAGCAGCTCCTTGGATTTAGCGGGAGTTGCCCACCGGGATGAGCAGTTCTTC.

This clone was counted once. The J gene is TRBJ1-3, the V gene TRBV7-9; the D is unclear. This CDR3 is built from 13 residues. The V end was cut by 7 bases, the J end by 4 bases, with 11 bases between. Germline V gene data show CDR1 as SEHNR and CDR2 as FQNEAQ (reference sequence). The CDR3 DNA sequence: TGTGCCAGCACCCTGACAAAGGGAAACACCATATATTTT. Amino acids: CASTLTKGNTIYF.

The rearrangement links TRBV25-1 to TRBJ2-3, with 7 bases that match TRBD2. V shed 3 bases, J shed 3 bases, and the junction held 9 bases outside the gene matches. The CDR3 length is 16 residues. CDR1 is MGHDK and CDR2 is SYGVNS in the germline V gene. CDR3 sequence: CASSDLTSSTTDTQYF. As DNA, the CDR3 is TGTGCCAGCAGTGATCTGACTAGCTCCACAACAGATACGCAGTATTTT.

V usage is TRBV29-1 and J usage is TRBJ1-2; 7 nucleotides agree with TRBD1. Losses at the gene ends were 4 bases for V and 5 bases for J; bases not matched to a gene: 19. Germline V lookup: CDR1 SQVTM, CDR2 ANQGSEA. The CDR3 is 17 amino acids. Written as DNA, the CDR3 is TGCAGCGTTGTAGGATTGGACAGGATAAAGTCGGCGTATGGCTACACCTTC. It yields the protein CSVVGLDRIKSAYGYTF. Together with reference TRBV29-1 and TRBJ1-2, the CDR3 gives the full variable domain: SAVISQKPSRDICQRGTSLTIQCQVDSQVTMMFWYRQQPGQSLTLIATANQGSEATYESGFVIDKFPISRPNLTFSTLTVSNMSPEDSSIYLCSVVGLDRIKSAYGYTFGSGTRLTVV.